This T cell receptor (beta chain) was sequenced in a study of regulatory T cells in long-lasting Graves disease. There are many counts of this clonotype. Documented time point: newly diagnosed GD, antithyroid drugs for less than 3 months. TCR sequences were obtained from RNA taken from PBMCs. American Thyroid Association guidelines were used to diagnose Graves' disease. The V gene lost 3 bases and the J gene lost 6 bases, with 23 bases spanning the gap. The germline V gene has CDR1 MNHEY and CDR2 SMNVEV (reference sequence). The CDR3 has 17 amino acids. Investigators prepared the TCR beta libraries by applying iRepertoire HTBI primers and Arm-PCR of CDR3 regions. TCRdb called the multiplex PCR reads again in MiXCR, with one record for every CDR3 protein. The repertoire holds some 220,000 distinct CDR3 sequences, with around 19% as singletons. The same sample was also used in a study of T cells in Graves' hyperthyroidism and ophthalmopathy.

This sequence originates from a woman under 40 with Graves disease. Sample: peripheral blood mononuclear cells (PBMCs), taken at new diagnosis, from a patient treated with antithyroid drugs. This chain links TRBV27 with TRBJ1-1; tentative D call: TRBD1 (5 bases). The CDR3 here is CASSLGPTRTRMAEAFF. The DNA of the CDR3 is TGTGCCAGCAGTTTGGGGCCAACAAGGACACGCATGGCTGAAGCTTTCTTT.